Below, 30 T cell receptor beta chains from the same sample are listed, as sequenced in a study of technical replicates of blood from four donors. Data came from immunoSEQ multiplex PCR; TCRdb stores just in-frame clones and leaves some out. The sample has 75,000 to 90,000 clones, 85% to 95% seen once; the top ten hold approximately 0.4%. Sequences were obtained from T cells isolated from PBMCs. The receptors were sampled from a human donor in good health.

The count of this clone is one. The chain's CDR3 is CASSGQGIEAFF. CDR3 coding DNA: TGTGCCAGCAGTGGACAGGGAATTGAAGCTTTCTTT. The chain uses TRBV28 and TRBJ1-1; 8 nucleotides line up with TRBD1. V was clipped by 5 bases and J by 7 bases; unmatched bases: 3. This CDR3 contains 12 residues. CDR1 is MDHEN and CDR2 is SYDVKM in the germline V gene.

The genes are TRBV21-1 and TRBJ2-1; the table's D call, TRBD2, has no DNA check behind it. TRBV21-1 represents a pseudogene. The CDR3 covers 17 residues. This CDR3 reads CASSILVPAGDYNEQFF. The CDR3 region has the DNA TGTGCCAGCAGCATTCTCGTCCCAGCGGGGGACTACAATGAGCAGTTCTTC.

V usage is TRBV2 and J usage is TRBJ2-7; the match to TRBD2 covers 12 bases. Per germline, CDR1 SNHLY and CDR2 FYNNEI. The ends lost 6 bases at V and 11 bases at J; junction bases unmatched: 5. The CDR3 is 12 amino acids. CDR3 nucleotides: TGTGCCAGCAGACTAGCGGGAGGAAAGGAGTACTTC. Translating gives CASRLAGGKEYF.

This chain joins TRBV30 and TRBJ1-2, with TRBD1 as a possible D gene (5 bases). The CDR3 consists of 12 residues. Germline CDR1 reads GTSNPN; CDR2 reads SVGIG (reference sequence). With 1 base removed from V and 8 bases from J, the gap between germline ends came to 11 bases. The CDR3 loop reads CAWSGIGAGYTF. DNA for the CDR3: TGTGCCTGGAGTGGGATAGGGGCAGGCTACACCTTC. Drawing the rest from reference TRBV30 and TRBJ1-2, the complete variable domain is SQTIHQWPATLVQPVGSPLSLECTVEGTSNPNLYWYRQAAGRGLQLLFYSVGIGQISSEVPQNLSASRPQDRQFILSSKKLLLSDSGFYLCAWSGIGAGYTFGSGTRLTVV.

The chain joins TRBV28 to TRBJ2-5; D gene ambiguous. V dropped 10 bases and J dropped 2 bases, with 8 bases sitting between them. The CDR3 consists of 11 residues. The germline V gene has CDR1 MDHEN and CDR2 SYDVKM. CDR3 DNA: TGTGCCACGTCTATTCAAGAGACCCAGTACTTC. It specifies CATSIQETQYF. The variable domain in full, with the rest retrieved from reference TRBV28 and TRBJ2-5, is DVKVTQSSRYLVKRTGEKVFLECVQDMDHENMFWYRQDPGLGLRLIYFSYDVKMKEKGDIPEGYSVSREKKERFSLILESASTNQTSMYLCATSIQETQYFGPGTRLLVL.

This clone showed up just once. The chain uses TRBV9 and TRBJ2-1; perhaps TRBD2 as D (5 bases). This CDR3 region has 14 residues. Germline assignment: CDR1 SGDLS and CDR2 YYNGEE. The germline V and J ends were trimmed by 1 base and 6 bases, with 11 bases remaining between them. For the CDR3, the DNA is TGTGCCAGCAGCGTACGGGGAGCGGTCAATGAGCAGTTCTTC. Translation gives CASSVRGAVNEQFF.

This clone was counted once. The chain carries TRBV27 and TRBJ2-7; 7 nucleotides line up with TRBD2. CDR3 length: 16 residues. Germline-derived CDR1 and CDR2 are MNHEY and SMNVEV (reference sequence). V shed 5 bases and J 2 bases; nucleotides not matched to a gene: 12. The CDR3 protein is CASSPTLAEIAYEQYF. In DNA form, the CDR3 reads TGTGCCAGCAGTCCAACCCTAGCGGAAATTGCCTACGAGCAGTACTTC.

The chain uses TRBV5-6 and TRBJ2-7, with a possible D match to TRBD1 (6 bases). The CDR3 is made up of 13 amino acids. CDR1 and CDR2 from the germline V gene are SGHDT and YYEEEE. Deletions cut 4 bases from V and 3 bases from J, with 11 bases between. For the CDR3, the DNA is TGTGCCAGCAGCCCGGACAGCGGCTACGAGCAGTACTTC. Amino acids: CASSPDSGYEQYF. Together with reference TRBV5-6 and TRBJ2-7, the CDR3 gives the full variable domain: DAGVTQSPTHLIKTRGQQVTLRCSPKSGHDTVSWYQQALGQGPQFIFQYYEEEERQRGNFPDRFSGHQFPNYSSELNVNALLLGDSALYLCASSPDSGYEQYFGPGTRLTVT.

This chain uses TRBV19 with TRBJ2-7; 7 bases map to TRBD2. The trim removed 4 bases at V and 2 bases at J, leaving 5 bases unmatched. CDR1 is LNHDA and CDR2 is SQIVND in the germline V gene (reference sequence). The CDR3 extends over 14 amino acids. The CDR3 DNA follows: TGTGCCAGTAGTACCGGACTAGGAGCCTACGAGCAGTACTTC. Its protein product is CASSTGLGAYEQYF.

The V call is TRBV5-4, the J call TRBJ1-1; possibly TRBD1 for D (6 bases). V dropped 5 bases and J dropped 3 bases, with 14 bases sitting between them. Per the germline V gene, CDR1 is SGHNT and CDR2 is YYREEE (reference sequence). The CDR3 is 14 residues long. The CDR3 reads CASSSTQGYTEAFF. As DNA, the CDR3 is TGTGCCAGCAGTTCAACACAGGGTTACACTGAAGCTTTCTTT.

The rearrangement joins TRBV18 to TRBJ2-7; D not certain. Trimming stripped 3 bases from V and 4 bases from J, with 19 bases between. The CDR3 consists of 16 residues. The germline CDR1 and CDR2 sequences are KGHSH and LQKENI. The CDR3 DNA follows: TGTGCCAGCTCACCCCCAGACCGACTGGCCGGTTACGAGCAGTACTTC. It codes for CASSPPDRLAGYEQYF.

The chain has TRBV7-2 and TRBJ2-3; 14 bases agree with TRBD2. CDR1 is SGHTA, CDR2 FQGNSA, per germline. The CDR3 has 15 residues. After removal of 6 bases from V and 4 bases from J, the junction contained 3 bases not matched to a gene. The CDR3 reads CASRGLAGVADTQYF. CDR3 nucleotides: TGTGCCAGCAGGGGACTAGCGGGAGTGGCAGATACGCAGTATTTT.

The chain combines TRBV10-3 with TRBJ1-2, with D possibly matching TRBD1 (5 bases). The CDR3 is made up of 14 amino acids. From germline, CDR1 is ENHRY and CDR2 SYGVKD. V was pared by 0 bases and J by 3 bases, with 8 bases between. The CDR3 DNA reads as TGTGCCATCAGTGAGTCTGGGGGGTACTATGGCTACACCTTC. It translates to CAISESGGYYGYTF.

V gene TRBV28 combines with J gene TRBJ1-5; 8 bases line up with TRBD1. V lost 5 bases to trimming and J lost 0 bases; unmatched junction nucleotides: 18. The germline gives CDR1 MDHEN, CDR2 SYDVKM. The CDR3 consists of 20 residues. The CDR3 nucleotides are TGTGCCAGCAGTCCAAGAGGGACAGGCAATGCCCTTTATAGCAATCAGCCCCAGCATTTT. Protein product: CASSPRGTGNALYSNQPQHF.

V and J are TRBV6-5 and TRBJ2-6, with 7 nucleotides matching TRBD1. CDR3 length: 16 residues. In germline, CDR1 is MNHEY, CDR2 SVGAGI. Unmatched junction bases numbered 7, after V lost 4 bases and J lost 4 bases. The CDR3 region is CASSFPGGSGANVLTF. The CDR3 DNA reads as TGTGCCAGCAGTTTCCCAGGGGGAAGCGGGGCCAACGTCCTGACTTTC.

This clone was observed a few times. The CDR3 bases are TGTGCCAGCAGTTTAGGGGGCGGAGAGTTCTTC. Amino acid sequence: CASSLGGGEFF. The J gene is TRBJ2-1, the V gene TRBV28, with D maybe TRBD1 (6 bases). CDR1 is MDHEN, CDR2 SYDVKM, per germline. This CDR3 is built from 11 residues. Trimming stripped 2 bases from V and 14 bases from J, with 10 bases between.

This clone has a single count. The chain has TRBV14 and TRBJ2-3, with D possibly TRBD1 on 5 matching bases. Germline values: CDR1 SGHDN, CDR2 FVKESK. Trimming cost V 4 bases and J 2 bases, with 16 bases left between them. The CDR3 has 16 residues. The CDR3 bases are TGTGCCAGCAGCCCAGGGCGTGACATTTACACAGATACGCAGTATTTT. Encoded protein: CASSPGRDIYTDTQYF. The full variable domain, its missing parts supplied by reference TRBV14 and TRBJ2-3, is EAGVTQFPSHSVIEKGQTVTLRCDPISGHDNLYWYRRVMGKEIKFLLHFVKESKQDESGMPNNRFLAERTGGTYSTLKVQPAELEDSGVYFCASSPGRDIYTDTQYFGPGTRLTVL.

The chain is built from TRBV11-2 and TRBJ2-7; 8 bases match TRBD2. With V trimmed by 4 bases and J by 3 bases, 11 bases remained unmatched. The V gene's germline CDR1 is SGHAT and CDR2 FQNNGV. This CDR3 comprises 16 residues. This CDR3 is CASSSSSGITLYEQYF. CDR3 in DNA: TGTGCCAGCAGCTCAAGTAGCGGGATTACTCTCTACGAGCAGTACTTC. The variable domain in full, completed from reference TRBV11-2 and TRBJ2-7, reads EAGVAQSPRYKIIEKRQSVAFWCNPISGHATLYWYQQILGQGPKLLIQFQNNGVVDDSQLPKDRFSAERLKGVDSTLKIQPAKLEDSAVYLCASSSSSGITLYEQYFGPGTRLTVT.

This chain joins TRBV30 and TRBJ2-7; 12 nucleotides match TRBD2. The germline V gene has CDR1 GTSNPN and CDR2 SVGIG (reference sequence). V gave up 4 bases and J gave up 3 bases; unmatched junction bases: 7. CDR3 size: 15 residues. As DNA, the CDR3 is TGTGCCTGGATGACTAGCGGGAGACCCGACTACGAGCAGTACTTC. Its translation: CAWMTSGRPDYEQYF.

CDR3 sequence reads: CATSRVEDWDTGELFF. The CDR3 nucleotides read TGTGCCACCAGCAGAGTCGAGGATTGGGACACCGGGGAGCTGTTTTTT. The rearrangement links TRBV15 to TRBJ2-2; D is unclear. The CDR3 has 16 amino acids. V lost 1 base to trimming and J lost 3 bases, with 12 bases between them. CDR1 and CDR2 from the germline V gene are LNHNV and YYDKDF (reference sequence).

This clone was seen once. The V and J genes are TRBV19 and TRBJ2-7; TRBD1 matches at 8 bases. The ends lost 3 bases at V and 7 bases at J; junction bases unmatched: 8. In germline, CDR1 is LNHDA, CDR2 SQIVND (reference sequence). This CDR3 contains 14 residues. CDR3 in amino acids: CASSIAQGAGEQYF. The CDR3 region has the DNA TGTGCCAGTAGTATCGCCCAGGGGGCGGGAGAGCAGTACTTC.

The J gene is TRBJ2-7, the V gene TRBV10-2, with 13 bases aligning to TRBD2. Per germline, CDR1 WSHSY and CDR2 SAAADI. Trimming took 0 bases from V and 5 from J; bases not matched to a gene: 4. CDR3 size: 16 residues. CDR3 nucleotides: TGCGCCAGCAGTGAGTCACTAGCGGGAGGGCCGCACGAGCAGTACTTC. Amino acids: CASSESLAGGPHEQYF.

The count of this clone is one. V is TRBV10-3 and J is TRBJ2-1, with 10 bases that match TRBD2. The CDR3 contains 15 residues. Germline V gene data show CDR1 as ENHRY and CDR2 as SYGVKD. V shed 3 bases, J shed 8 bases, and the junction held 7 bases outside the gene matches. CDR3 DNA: TGTGCCATCAGTGACCCGGGACTAGCGCTTCATGAGCAGTTCTTC. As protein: CAISDPGLALHEQFF.

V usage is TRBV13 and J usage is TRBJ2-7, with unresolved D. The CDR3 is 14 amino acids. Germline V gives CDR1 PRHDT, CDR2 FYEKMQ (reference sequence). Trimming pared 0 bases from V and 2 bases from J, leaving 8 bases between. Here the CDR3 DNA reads TGTGCCAGCAGCTTAGGGCACTTAACCTACGAGCAGTACTTC. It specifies CASSLGHLTYEQYF.

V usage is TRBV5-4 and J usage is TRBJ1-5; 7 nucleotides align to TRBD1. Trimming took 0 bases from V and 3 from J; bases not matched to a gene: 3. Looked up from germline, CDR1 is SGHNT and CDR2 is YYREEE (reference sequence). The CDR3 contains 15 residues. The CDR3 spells CASSLDRGINQPQHF. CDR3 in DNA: TGTGCCAGCAGCTTGGACAGGGGTATCAATCAGCCCCAGCATTTT.

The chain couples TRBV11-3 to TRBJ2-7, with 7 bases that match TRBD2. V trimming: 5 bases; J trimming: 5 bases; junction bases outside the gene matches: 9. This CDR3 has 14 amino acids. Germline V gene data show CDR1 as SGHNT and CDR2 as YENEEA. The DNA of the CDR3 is TGTGCCAGCAGCCTTGGCGGGGGACGTAACGAGCAGTACTTC. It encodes CASSLGGGRNEQYF.

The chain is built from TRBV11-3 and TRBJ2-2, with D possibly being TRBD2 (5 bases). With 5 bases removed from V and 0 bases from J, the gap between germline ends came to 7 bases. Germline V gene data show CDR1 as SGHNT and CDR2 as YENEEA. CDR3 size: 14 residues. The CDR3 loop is CASSPGTNTGELFF. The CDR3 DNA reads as TGTGCCAGCAGCCCCGGGACGAACACCGGGGAGCTGTTTTTT.

The CDR3 DNA follows: TGTGCCAGCAGTTGGGACAGGGTCGCTTTCTTT. It specifies CASSWDRVAFF. The chain uses TRBV28 and TRBJ1-1; TRBD1 matches 9 bases. The ends lost 4 bases at V and 11 bases at J; junction bases unmatched: 2. The CDR3 is 11 amino acids. Germline V gene data show CDR1 as MDHEN and CDR2 as SYDVKM.

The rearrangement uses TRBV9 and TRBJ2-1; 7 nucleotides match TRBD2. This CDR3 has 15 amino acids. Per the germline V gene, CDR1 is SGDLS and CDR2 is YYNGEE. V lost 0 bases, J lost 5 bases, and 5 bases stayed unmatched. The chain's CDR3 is CASSVAGGPDNEQFF. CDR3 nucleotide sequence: TGTGCCAGCAGCGTAGCGGGAGGACCGGACAATGAGCAGTTCTTC. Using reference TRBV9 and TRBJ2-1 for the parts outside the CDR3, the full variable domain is DSGVTQTPKHLITATGQRVTLRCSPRSGDLSVYWYQQSLDQGLQFLIQYYNGEERAKGNILERFSAQQFPDLHSELNLSSLELGDSALYFCASSVAGGPDNEQFFGPGTRLTVL.

The CDR3 protein is CASSLGGDGELFF. DNA for the CDR3: TGTGCCAGCAGCTTAGGAGGGGACGGGGAGCTGTTTTTT. The V gene is TRBV7-3, the J gene TRBJ2-2; the D gene is possibly TRBD2 (6 bases). The germline CDR1 and CDR2 sequences are SGHTA and FQGTGA. The CDR3 spans 13 residues. The ends were cut back, 2 bases at V and 7 bases at J, with 8 bases in the middle.